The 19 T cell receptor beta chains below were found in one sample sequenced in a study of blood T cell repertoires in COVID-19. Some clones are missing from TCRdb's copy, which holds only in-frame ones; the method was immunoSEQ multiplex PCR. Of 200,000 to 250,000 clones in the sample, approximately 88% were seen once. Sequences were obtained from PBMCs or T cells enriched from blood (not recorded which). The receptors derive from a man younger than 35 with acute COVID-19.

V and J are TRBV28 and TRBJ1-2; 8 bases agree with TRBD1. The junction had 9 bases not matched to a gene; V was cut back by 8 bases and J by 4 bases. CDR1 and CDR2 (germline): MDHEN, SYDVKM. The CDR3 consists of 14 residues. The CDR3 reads CASVSGQGLYGYTF. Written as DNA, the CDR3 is TGTGCCAGCGTCTCTGGACAGGGCCTCTATGGCTACACCTTC.

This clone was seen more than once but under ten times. The CDR3 nucleotides read TGTGCCAGCAGCTTAGACGCGGGGAGACCGCCCTACGAGCAGTACTTC. Translation: CASSLDAGRPPYEQYF. V is TRBV7-2 and J is TRBJ2-7, with D possibly matching TRBD2 (6 bases). There are 16 residues in the CDR3. V was shortened by 1 base and J by 2 bases, with 15 bases between the two germline ends. Germline CDR1 and CDR2: SGHTA and FQGNSA. The full variable domain, with the rest looked up from reference TRBV7-2 and TRBJ2-7, is GAGVSQSPSNKVTEKGKDVELRCDPISGHTALYWYRQSLGQGLEFLIYFQGNSAPDKSGLPSDRFSAERTGGSVSTLTIQRTQQEDSAVYLCASSLDAGRPPYEQYFGPGTRLTVT.

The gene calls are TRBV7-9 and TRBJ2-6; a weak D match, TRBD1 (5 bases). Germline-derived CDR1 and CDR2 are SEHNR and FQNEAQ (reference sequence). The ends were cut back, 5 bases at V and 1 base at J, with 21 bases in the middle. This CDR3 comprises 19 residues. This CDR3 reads CASSRVDKGIRSGANVLTF. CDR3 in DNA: TGTGCCAGCAGCCGAGTCGACAAGGGGATAAGGTCTGGGGCCAACGTCCTGACTTTC.

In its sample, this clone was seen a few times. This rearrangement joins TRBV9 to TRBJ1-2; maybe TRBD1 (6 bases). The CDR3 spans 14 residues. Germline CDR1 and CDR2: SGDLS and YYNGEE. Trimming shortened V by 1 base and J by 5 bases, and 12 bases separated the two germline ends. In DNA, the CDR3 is TGTGCCAGCAGCGTAAGGGCAGGGGCTTATGGCTACACCTTC. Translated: CASSVRAGAYGYTF.

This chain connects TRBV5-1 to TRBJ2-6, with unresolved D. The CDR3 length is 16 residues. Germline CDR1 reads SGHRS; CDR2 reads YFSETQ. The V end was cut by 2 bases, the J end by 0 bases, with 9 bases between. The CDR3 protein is CASSFTVYSGANVLTF. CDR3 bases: TGCGCCAGCAGCTTTACAGTCTACTCTGGGGCCAACGTCCTGACTTTC.

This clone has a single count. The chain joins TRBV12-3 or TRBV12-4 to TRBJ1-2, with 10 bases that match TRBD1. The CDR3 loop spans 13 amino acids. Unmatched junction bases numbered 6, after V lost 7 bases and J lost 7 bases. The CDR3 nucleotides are TGTGCCAGCACCGACAGGGGGCAGGGTGGCTACACCTTC. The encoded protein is CASTDRGQGGYTF.

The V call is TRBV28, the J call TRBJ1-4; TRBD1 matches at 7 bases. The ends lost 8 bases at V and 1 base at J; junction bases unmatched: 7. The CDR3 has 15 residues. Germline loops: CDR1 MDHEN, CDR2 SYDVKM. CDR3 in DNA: TGTGCCAGCCCGCCTACAGGGGAAACTAATGAAAAACTGTTTTTT. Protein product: CASPPTGETNEKLFF.

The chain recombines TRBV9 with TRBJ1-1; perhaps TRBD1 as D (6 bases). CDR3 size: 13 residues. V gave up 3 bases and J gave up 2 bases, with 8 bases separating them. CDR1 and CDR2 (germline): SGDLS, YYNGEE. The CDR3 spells CASSDRVNTEAFF. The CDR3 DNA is TGTGCCAGCAGCGACAGGGTAAACACTGAAGCTTTCTTT.

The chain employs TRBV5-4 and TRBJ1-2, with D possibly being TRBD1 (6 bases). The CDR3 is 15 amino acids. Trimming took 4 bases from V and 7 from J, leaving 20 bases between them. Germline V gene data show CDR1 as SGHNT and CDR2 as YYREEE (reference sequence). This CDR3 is CASSPGGQLFPGYTF. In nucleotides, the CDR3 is TGTGCCAGCAGCCCTGGAGGACAGCTCTTTCCTGGCTACACCTTC.

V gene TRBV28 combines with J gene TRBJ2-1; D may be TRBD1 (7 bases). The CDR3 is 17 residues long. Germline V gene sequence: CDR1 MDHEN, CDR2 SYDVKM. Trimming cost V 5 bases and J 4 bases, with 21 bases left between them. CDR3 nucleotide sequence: TGTGCCAGCAGTACTCCCAGGGGGGTTGGGAATTACAATGAGCAGTTCTTC. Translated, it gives CASSTPRGVGNYNEQFF.

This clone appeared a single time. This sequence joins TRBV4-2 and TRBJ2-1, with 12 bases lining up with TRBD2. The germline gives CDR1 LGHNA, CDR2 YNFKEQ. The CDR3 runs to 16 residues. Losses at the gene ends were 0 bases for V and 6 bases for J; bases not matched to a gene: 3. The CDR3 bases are TGTGCCAGCAGCCAAGACCTGGGACTAGCGGGCAATGAGCAGTTCTTC. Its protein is CASSQDLGLAGNEQFF.

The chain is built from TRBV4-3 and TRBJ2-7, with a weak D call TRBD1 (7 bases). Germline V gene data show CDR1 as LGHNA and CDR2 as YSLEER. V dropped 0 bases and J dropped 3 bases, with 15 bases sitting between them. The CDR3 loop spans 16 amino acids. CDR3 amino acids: CASSQDLGGGGYEQYF. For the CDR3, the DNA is TGCGCCAGCAGCCAAGATCTCGGAGGGGGCGGCTACGAGCAGTACTTC.

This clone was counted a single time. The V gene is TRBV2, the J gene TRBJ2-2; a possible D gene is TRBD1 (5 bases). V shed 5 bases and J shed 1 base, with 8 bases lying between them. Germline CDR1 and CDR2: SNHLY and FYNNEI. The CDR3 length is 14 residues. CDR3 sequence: CASSPTGNTGELFF. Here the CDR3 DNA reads TGTGCCAGCAGTCCTACAGGGAACACCGGGGAGCTGTTTTTT. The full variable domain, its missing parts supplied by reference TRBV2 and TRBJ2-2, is EPEVTQTPSHQVTQMGQEVILRCVPISNHLYFYWYRQILGQKVEFLVSFYNNEISEKSEIFDDQFSVERPDGSNFTLKIRSTKLEDSAMYFCASSPTGNTGELFFGEGSRLTVL.

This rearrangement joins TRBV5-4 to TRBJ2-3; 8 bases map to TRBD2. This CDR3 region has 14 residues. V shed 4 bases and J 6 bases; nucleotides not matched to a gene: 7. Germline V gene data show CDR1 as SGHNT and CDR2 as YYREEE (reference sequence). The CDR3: CASSTSGHADTQYF. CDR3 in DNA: TGTGCCAGCAGCACTAGCGGACATGCGGATACGCAGTATTTT.

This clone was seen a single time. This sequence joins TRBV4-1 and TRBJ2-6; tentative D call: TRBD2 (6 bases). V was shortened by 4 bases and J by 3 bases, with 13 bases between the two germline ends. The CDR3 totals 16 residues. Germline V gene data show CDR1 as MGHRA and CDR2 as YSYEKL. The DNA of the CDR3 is TGCGCCAGCAGCCCGGGGGAAGGAGATGGGGCCAACGTCCTGACTTTC. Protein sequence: CASSPGEGDGANVLTF.

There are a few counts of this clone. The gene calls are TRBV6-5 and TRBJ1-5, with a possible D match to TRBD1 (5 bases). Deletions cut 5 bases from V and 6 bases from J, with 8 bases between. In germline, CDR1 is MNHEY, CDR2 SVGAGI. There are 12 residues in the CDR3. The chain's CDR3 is CASSTDSQPQHF. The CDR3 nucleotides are TGTGCCAGCAGTACAGACAGTCAGCCCCAGCATTTT.

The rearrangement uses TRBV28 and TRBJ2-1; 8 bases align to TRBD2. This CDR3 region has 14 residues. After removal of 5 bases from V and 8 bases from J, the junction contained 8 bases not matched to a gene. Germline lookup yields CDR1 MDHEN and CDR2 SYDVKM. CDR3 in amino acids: CASSPVGLAYEQFF. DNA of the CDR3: TGTGCCAGCAGTCCGGTTGGACTAGCCTATGAGCAGTTCTTC.

The CDR3 DNA reads TGTGCCACCAGCAGAGCGGGAGGGCCTACGACAACCTACGAGCAGTACTTC. The encoded protein is CATSRAGGPTTTYEQYF. The rearrangement joins TRBV15 to TRBJ2-7; 8 bases fit TRBD2. Trimming cost V 1 base and J 2 bases; bases outside gene matches: 10. This CDR3 spans 17 amino acids. Germline assignment: CDR1 LNHNV and CDR2 YYDKDF (reference sequence).

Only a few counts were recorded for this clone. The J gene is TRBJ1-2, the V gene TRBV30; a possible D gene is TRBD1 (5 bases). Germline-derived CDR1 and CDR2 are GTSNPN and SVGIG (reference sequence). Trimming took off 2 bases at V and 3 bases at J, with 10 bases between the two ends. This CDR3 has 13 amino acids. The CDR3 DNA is TGTGCCTGGAGTACTCAGGGCTACTATGGCTACACCTTC. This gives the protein CAWSTQGYYGYTF.